Below are 27 T cell receptor beta chains sequenced from a single sample in a study of T cell changes during pregnancy in multiple sclerosis. The repertoire was sequenced with immunoSEQ multiplex PCR; TCRdb's copy has only in-frame clones and lacks some. The table records 57,000 or so clones, roughly 88% of them present only once. The sample was peripheral blood, taken in the first trimester of pregnancy. All receptors derive from a female donor with multiple sclerosis, enrolled in a pregnancy study.

The rearrangement uses TRBV2 and TRBJ2-1, with 11 positions matching TRBD2. V lost 2 bases and J lost 8; bases outside the gene matches: 8. Germline-derived CDR1 and CDR2 are SNHLY and FYNNEI. CDR3 length: 16 residues. CDR3 protein: CASSELSGRVQDEQFF. CDR3 sequence (DNA): TGTGCCAGCAGTGAACTTAGCGGGAGGGTACAGGATGAGCAGTTCTTC.

V usage is TRBV6-4 and J usage is TRBJ1-1; possibly TRBD1 for D (6 bases). This CDR3 contains 17 residues. V was clipped by 6 bases and J by 0 bases, with 20 bases between them. CDR1 is MRHNA and CDR2 is SNTAGT in the germline V gene. CDR3 DNA: TGTGCCAGCAGGGAGACGGACAGAGGGGACATGAACACTGAAGCTTTCTTT. It specifies CASRETDRGDMNTEAFF.

The V call is TRBV5-6, the J call TRBJ1-4; no definite D call. The CDR3 sequence is 17 residues long. Trimming took 4 bases from V and 4 from J, leaving 20 bases between them. From germline, CDR1 is SGHDT and CDR2 YYEEEE. CDR3 amino acids: CASSLSGGWAFNEKLFF. The CDR3 bases are TGTGCCAGCAGCCTCTCCGGAGGGTGGGCTTTTAATGAAAAACTGTTTTTT.

V gene TRBV18 combines with J gene TRBJ2-7, with a tentative D call TRBD2 (5 bases). V was cut by 4 bases and J by 4 bases, with 11 bases left in between. The CDR3 runs 13 residues. Germline V lookup: CDR1 KGHSH, CDR2 LQKENI. In nucleotides, the CDR3 is TGTGCCAGCTCACTCAACCTAGCTTACGAGCAGTACTTC. Protein sequence: CASSLNLAYEQYF.

The rearrangement links TRBV5-1 to TRBJ1-2; the match to TRBD1 covers 7 bases. V lost 9 bases, J lost 6 bases, and 11 bases stayed unmatched. The CDR3 extends over 13 amino acids. Germline-derived CDR1 and CDR2 are SGHRS and YFSETQ. CDR3 loop: CATRGDSVDGYTF. The CDR3 DNA reads TGCGCCACCAGGGGGGACTCGGTCGATGGCTACACCTTC.

The rearrangement links TRBV7-2 to TRBJ2-1; 13 positions match TRBD2. From germline, CDR1 is SGHTA and CDR2 FQGNSA. CDR3 length equals 13 residues. V trimming: 5 bases; J trimming: 10 bases; junction bases outside the gene matches: 2. The CDR3 reads CASSPGLAGEQFF. DNA of the CDR3: TGTGCCAGCAGCCCGGGACTAGCGGGAGAGCAGTTCTTC.

This sequence joins TRBV5-1 and TRBJ2-7, with 11 bases aligning to TRBD1. J lost 7 bases, V lost 3 bases, and 9 bases had no gene match. CDR1 is SGHRS, CDR2 YFSETQ, per germline. CDR3 length: 15 amino acids. The CDR3 spells CASSSDGQGASEQYF. CDR3 DNA sequence: TGCGCCAGCAGCTCGGATGGACAGGGGGCCTCGGAGCAGTACTTC.

The V gene is TRBV7-3, the J gene TRBJ2-1, with 10 bases that match TRBD2. This CDR3 has 18 amino acids. Trimming removed 2 bases from V and 3 bases from J; junction bases left unmatched: 10. CDR1 is SGHTA and CDR2 is FQGTGA in the germline V gene. The CDR3, as DNA: TGTGCCAGCAGCTTACTGATGGGAAGGACTAGCGGCTACAATGAGCAGTTCTTC. It encodes CASSLLMGRTSGYNEQFF.

The CDR3 here is CASSWWGFGETQYF. CDR3 DNA: TGTGCCAGCAGTTGGTGGGGCTTTGGAGAGACCCAGTACTTC. The chain has TRBV27 and TRBJ2-5, with D possibly matching TRBD1 (5 bases). Germline CDR1 is MNHEY and CDR2 is SMNVEV (reference sequence). Trimming removed 4 bases at V and 4 bases at J, with 13 bases between. CDR3 length: 14 residues.

The rearrangement joins TRBV28 to TRBJ1-1, with a possible D match to TRBD1 (5 bases). CDR3 length equals 17 residues. V gave up 5 bases and J gave up 6 bases, with 25 bases separating them. Germline V gives CDR1 MDHEN, CDR2 SYDVKM. CDR3 sequence (DNA): TGTGCCAGCAGTCCGGGACTTCTGAAATGGGTCGACTCTGAAGCTTTCTTT. Its translation: CASSPGLLKWVDSEAFF.

V usage is TRBV7-9 and J usage is TRBJ1-1; possibly TRBD1 for D (5 bases). The length of the CDR3 is 14 residues. V lost 1 base to trimming and J lost 7 bases, with 13 bases between them. Germline CDR1 is SEHNR and CDR2 is FQNEAQ (reference sequence). CDR3 in DNA: TGTGCCAGCAGCTTAGTTAGTGGGGCCGGTGAAGCTTTCTTT. This codes for CASSLVSGAGEAFF.

This clone appeared a single time. V gene TRBV29-1 combines with J gene TRBJ2-1; 10 bases agree with TRBD2. CDR3 length equals 14 residues. The germline V gene has CDR1 SQVTM and CDR2 ANQGSEA. Trimming at V came to 4 bases and at J to 3 bases, leaving 3 bases not matched to a gene. The CDR3 sequence: CSVGRTSGYNEQFF. The CDR3 bases are TGCAGCGTTGGAAGGACTAGCGGCTACAATGAGCAGTTCTTC.

The gene calls are TRBV2 and TRBJ2-1, with 12 bases fitting TRBD2. The length of the CDR3 is 15 residues. Trimming at V came to 5 bases and at J to 7 bases, leaving 6 bases not matched to a gene. CDR1 is SNHLY, CDR2 FYNNEI, per germline. DNA of the CDR3: TGTGCCAGCAGTCTAGCGGGAGGGCCGGGGAATGAGCAGTTCTTC. This gives the protein CASSLAGGPGNEQFF.

The chain links TRBV28 to TRBJ1-2; 9 bases are shared with TRBD1. V was clipped by 5 bases and J by 1 base; unmatched bases: 8. CDR3 length: 16 residues. Germline V gene lookup returns CDR1 MDHEN and CDR2 SYDVKM. Here the CDR3 reads CASSRYRDRVNYGYTF. CDR3 bases: TGTGCCAGCAGTCGTTACCGGGACAGGGTTAACTATGGCTACACCTTC.

The chain combines TRBV29-1 with TRBJ2-2, with D unresolved. Trimming pared 5 bases from V and 5 bases from J, leaving 15 bases between. The germline V gene encodes CDR1 SQVTM and CDR2 ANQGSEA. The CDR3 is 14 amino acids. This chain's CDR3 is CSVNSIDGTGELFF. The DNA of the CDR3 is TGCAGCGTTAACTCCATCGACGGGACCGGGGAGCTGTTTTTT.

CDR3 amino acids: CASSEGAGGIEFF. The CDR3 coding sequence is TGTGCCAGCAGTGAAGGGGCGGGGGGGATTGAGTTCTTC. This chain joins TRBV2 and TRBJ2-1; 9 positions match TRBD2. The V and J ends lost 1 base and 14 bases, in that order; junction bases with no gene match: 6. CDR1 is SNHLY, CDR2 FYNNEI, per germline. The CDR3 sequence is 13 residues long. The whole variable domain, filled in from reference TRBV2 and TRBJ2-1, reads EPEVTQTPSHQVTQMGQEVILRCVPISNHLYFYWYRQILGQKVEFLVSFYNNEISEKSEIFDDQFSVERPDGSNFTLKIRSTKLEDSAMYFCASSEGAGGIEFFGPGTRLTVL.

The V call is TRBV5-1, the J call TRBJ2-5; 9 bases map to TRBD1. Trimming cost V 4 bases and J 5 bases; bases outside gene matches: 6. The CDR3 has 14 amino acids. Germline V gene sequence: CDR1 SGHRS, CDR2 YFSETQ. The CDR3 DNA follows: TGCGCCAGCAGCGCGGGACAGGGAATGGAGACCCAGTACTTC. Translation: CASSAGQGMETQYF.

CDR3 sequence reads: CASSDAYGHQLGEKLFF. Written as DNA, the CDR3 is TGTGCCAGCAGCGACGCTTACGGCCATCAACTAGGTGAAAAACTGTTTTTT. The chain carries TRBV7-2 and TRBJ1-4; no clear D. The CDR3 is made up of 17 amino acids. Germline values: CDR1 SGHTA, CDR2 FQGNSA. V was pared by 5 bases and J by 7 bases, with 23 bases between.

This rearrangement joins TRBV7-9 to TRBJ2-7; 9 positions match TRBD2. CDR3 size: 13 residues. J gave up 13 bases and V 5 bases, and 12 bases lay outside the gene matches. Germline V CDR1 and CDR2: SEHNR, FQNEAQ (reference sequence). CDR3 in DNA: TGTGCCAGCAGCCCAGGGGTGGCGGGAGGGCCTTACTTC. This sequence encodes CASSPGVAGGPYF.

This clone was detected a few times. The chain combines TRBV19 with TRBJ1-1; TRBD1 aligns across 9 bases. The CDR3 sequence is 14 residues long. Germline V CDR1 and CDR2: LNHDA, SQIVND (reference sequence). V trimming: 4 bases; J trimming: 4 bases; junction bases outside the gene matches: 4. CDR3 residues: CASSTRTGATEAFF. The CDR3 nucleotides are TGTGCCAGTAGTACTAGGACAGGGGCCACTGAAGCTTTCTTT. The variable domain in full, with the rest retrieved from reference TRBV19 and TRBJ1-1, is DGGITQSPKYLFRKEGQNVTLSCEQNLNHDAMYWYRQDPGQGLRLIYYSQIVNDFQKGDIAEGYSVSREKKESFPLTVTSAQKNPTAFYLCASSTRTGATEAFFGQGTRLTVV.

The chain combines TRBV6-5 with TRBJ2-1, with TRBD2 as a possible D gene (7 bases). Germline CDR1 MNHEY, CDR2 SVGAGI. The V end was cut by 1 base, the J end by 5 bases, with 12 bases between. The CDR3 extends over 15 amino acids. The CDR3 loop reads CASSYYAGAHNEQFF. CDR3 nucleotide sequence: TGTGCCAGCAGTTACTACGCGGGGGCCCACAATGAGCAGTTCTTC.

This sequence joins TRBV7-9 and TRBJ2-1; 9 positions match TRBD2. Germline loops: CDR1 SEHNR, CDR2 FQNEAQ (reference sequence). The CDR3 sequence is 19 residues long. V dropped 1 base and J dropped 5; count of bases not matched to a gene: 15. The CDR3 DNA reads TGTGCCAGCAGCTTAGGCGCGCTTAGCGGGAGAATCGTAAACAATGAGCAGTTCTTC. The encoded protein is CASSLGALSGRIVNNEQFF.

Here the CDR3 DNA reads TGTGCCAGCTCCCCGTTGGCGGGAGTCTCCTACGAGCAGTACTTC. It is translated as CASSPLAGVSYEQYF. J is TRBJ2-7 and V is TRBV6-6; TRBD2 matches at 7 bases. Trimming at V came to 8 bases and at J to 0 bases, leaving 10 bases not matched to a gene. CDR3 length: 15 amino acids. Germline CDR1 reads MNHNY; CDR2 reads SVGAGI (reference sequence).

The chain links TRBV13 to TRBJ2-2; D possibly corresponds to TRBD1 (6 bases). The CDR3 consists of 14 residues. Germline V CDR1 and CDR2: PRHDT, FYEKMQ (reference sequence). V lost 3 bases and J 5 bases, leaving 10 bases between the germline ends. The CDR3 reads CASSFEGVTGELFF. Written as DNA, the CDR3 is TGTGCCAGCAGCTTCGAGGGGGTTACCGGGGAGCTGTTTTTT.

The chain recombines TRBV5-1 with TRBJ2-1, with a weak D call TRBD2 (6 bases). CDR1 is SGHRS and CDR2 is YFSETQ in the germline V gene. This CDR3 has 14 residues. Trimming removed 0 bases from V and 8 bases from J, with 12 bases in between. CDR3 bases: TGCGCCAGCAGCTTGGGAGGGACTGGGGATGAGCAGTTCTTC. Amino acids: CASSLGGTGDEQFF.

J is TRBJ2-5 and V is TRBV30; TRBD1 matches at 9 bases. From germline, CDR1 is GTSNPN and CDR2 SVGIG (reference sequence). The CDR3 has 12 amino acids. J gave up 5 bases and V 8 bases, and 6 bases lay outside the gene matches. The CDR3 nucleotides read TGTGCCGGGACAGGGAAAGGGGAGACCCAGTACTTC. This encodes CAGTGKGETQYF.

The rearrangement links TRBV27 to TRBJ1-5, with unresolved D. Germline V gives CDR1 MNHEY, CDR2 SMNVEV (reference sequence). V lost 6 bases to trimming and J lost 6 bases, with 12 bases between them. The CDR3 extends over 13 amino acids. The CDR3 DNA sequence: TGTGCCAGCAGCCCAGACATTGGTCAGCCCCAGCATTTT. Protein: CASSPDIGQPQHF.